The entry that follows covers one TCR beta chain sequence. Its antigen is still unknown. The PCR was carried out with 60 Vbeta primers and 13 Jbeta primers. Sequenced by immunoSEQ multiplex PCR; TCRdb stores in-frame clones only, minus some. The sample consists of tens of thousands of clones, approximately 70% of them appearing once. V shed 0 bases and J shed 2 bases, with 14 bases lying between them. Germline loops: CDR1 SGHNT, CDR2 YYREEE (reference sequence). The CDR3 loop spans 16 amino acids. The entry originates in a study of cytomegalovirus exposure and HLA in healthy donors. General study points: From TCR beta sequences, most subjects' HLA-A and HLA-B alleles were reportedly predicted accurately.

Source material: PBMCs. The chain recombines TRBV5-4 with TRBJ2-5, with TRBD2 as a possible D gene (5 bases). This sequence originates from a male donor in good health and CMV-seropositive. For the CDR3, the DNA is TGTGCCAGCAGCTTGGCCAAGGGTAGCGAGCAAGAGACCCAGTACTTC. It encodes CASSLAKGSEQETQYF.